Given below is one TCR beta chain in context. The table lists this clone with a few counts. Its recognized antigen is unknown. One base away there is no much larger clone; base qualities are not given. The data are from a study of blood T cell repertoires in COVID-19 (dated by TCRdb to 2020 to 2022). General notes on the study: Collaborator samples came from the United States, Italy and Spain and covered acute and convalescent phases of COVID-19. The prospective study material was composed of cDNA or gDNA derived from T cells, B-cell-depleted T cells, or PBMCs. The dataset comprised deeply sampled blood TCRbeta repertoires from subjects exposed to, actively infected with, or recovered from COVID-19. The repertoires were made available in a free public database intended to serve as a resource for research on the immune response to SARS-CoV-2. Samples came from the ongoing ImmuneRACE study (first 160 participants) plus 1,254 subjects from 6 global collaborators. Nearly every sample came with metadata listing a de-identified subject ID, COVID-19 status, age in years and sex. HLA class I and class II types, where available, came from metadata supplied by the sample provider rather than from assay-based typing. Study-wide conclusions, independent of this receptor: The quantity of clinical and demographic metadata differed by source and by participant and was supplied without curation.

Whole blood was collected in K2EDTA tubes by collaborating institutions according to the institutions' own protocols. For TCRbeta analysis, collaborators shipped samples in one of three forms: frozen whole blood, isolated PBMCs, or DNA extracted from either of those sample types. TCRbeta CDR3 regions were amplified from genomic DNA by means of the immunoSEQ Assay, a bias-controlled multiplex PCR. On the study's bioinformatics: The number of nucleated cells in each sample was estimated by amplification of reference gene primers within the assay. Sequence reads were collapsed and filtered to measure the absolute abundance of every unique TCRbeta CDR3 rearrangement. For each sample, productive Simpson clonality was calculated as the square root of Simpson's diversity index across productive rearrangements. TCRdb obtained this table from immuneACCESS and retained in-frame rearrangements with V and J assigned. These tables miss some clones; where compared with another copy, unresolved V genes account for less than half of the shortfall, and the remainder is unexplained. V, J and clone size derive from that table, while D and trimming were established from the DNA sequence. Counted in this sample were roughly 93,000 clones; about nine tenths of them appeared once. Under 1.2% of the sample lies in the top ten.

Via the germline V gene, CDR1 is SGHTA and CDR2 FQGNSA. The CDR3, from cysteine to phenylalanine, totals 15 residues. This entry keeps only the CDR3 DNA: 45 bases, framed from base 1. Trimmed from V: 6 bases; trimmed from J: 2 bases; junction bases lacking a gene match: 8. The sequence was collected from a human donor in a cohort sampled during active COVID-19. The V and J genes are TRBV7-2 and TRBJ2-3; 7 middle bases align to TRBD1. The sequencing input was peripheral blood. The CDR3 region has the sequence CASRDRTGLTDTQYF. The nucleotide sequence is given as TGTGCCAGCAGAGATAGGACAGGTCTCACAGATACGCAGTATTTT.